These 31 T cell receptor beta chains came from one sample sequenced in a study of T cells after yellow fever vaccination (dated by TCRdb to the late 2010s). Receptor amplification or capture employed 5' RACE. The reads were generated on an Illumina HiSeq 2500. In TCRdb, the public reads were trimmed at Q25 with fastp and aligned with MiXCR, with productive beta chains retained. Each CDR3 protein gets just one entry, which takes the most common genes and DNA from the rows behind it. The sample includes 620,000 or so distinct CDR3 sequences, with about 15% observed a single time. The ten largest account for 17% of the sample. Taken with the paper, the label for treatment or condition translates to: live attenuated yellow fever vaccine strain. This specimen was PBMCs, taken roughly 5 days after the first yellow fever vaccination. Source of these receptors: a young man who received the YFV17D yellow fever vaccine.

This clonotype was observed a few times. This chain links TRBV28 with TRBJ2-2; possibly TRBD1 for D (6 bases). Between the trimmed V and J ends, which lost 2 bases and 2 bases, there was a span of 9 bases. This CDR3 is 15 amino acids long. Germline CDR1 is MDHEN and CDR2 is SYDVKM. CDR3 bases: TGTGCCAGCAGTTTACTAGGGGGAAACACCGGGGAGCTGTTTTTT. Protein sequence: CASSLLGGNTGELFF.

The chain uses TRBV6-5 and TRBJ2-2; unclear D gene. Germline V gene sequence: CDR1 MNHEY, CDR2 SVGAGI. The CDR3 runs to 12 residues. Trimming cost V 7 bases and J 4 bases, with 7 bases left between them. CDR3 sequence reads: CASTASTGELFF. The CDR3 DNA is TGTGCCAGCACCGCCTCCACCGGGGAGCTGTTTTTT.

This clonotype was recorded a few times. The CDR3 bases are TGTGCCACCAGCAGAGATTTTGCCTACGAGCAGTACGTC. This translates into CATSRDFAYEQYV. The chain combines TRBV15 with TRBJ2-7; D is unresolved. The V end lost 0 bases, the J end lost 2 bases, and 5 bases lay between the germline ends. Germline CDR1 and CDR2: LNHNV and YYDKDF (reference sequence). The CDR3 extends over 13 amino acids.

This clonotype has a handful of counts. CDR3 protein: CASSISSGYYEQYF. In nucleotides, the CDR3 is TGTGCCAGTAGTATCTCTAGCGGATACTACGAGCAGTACTTC. The V and J genes are TRBV19 and TRBJ2-7, with TRBD2 identical over 7 bases. Losses at the gene ends were 3 bases for V and 3 bases for J; bases not matched to a gene: 5. Germline V gives CDR1 LNHDA, CDR2 SQIVND (reference sequence). This CDR3 contains 14 residues.

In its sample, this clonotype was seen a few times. Here the CDR3 DNA reads TGTGCCACCAGTGATGGGGGGGCACAGTATTTT. It encodes CATSDGGAQYF. The chain joins TRBV24-1 to TRBJ2-3; D possibly corresponds to TRBD2 (7 bases). CDR1 and CDR2 from the germline V gene are KGHDR and SFDVKD. V was shortened by 3 bases and J by 12 bases, with 9 bases between the two germline ends. The CDR3 runs 11 residues.

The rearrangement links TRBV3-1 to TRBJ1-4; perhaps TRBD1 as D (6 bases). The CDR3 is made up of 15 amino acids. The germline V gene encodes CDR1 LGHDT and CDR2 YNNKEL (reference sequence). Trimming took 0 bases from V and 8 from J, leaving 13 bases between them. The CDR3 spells CASSQDHRVWEKLFF. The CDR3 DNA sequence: TGTGCCAGCAGCCAAGATCACAGGGTATGGGAAAAACTGTTTTTT.

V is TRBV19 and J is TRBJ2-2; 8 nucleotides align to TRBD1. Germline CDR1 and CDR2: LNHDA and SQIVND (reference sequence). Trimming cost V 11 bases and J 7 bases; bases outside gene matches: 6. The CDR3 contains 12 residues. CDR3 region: CAAGGTGGELFF. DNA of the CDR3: TGTGCCGCAGGGGGCACGGGCGGGGAGCTGTTTTTT.

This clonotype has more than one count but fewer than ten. CDR3 nucleotide sequence: TGCAGTGCTAGAGACGGCGGACCTAGGGGTTCACCCCTCCACTTT. It specifies CSARDGGPRGSPLHF. The chain joins TRBV20-1 to TRBJ1-6; perhaps TRBD1 as D (5 bases). V was cut by 0 bases and J by 9 bases, with 15 bases left in between. This CDR3 comprises 15 residues. Germline CDR1 is DFQATT and CDR2 is SNEGSKA (reference sequence).

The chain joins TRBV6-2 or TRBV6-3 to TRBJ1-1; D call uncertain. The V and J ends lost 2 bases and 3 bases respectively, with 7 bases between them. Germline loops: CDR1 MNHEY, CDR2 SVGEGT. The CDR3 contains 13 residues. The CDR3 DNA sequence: TGTGCCAGCAGTTACCGGCGGGACACTGAAGCTTTCTTT. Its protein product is CASSYRRDTEAFF.

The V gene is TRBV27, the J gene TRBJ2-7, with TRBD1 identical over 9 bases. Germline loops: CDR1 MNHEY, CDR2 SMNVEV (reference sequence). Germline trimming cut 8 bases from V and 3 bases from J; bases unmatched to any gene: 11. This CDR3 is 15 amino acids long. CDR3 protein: CASGFLGTGYYEQYF. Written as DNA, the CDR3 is TGTGCCAGCGGATTCCTGGGGACAGGGTACTACGAGCAGTACTTC.

CDR3 bases: TGCAGTGCTAGTTGGGTGGGGAGGGCGCAGTATTTT. Amino acids: CSASWVGRAQYF. This rearrangement joins TRBV20-1 to TRBJ2-3; 7 nucleotides line up with TRBD2. The CDR3 spans 12 residues. Germline V gene data show CDR1 as DFQATT and CDR2 as SNEGSKA (reference sequence). The V segment lost 3 bases and the J segment 10 bases; nucleotides outside the gene matches: 7.

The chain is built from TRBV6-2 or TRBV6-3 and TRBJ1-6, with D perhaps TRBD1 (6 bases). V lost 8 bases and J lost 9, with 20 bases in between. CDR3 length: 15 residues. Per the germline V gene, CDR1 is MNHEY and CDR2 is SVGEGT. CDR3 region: CASQRTWGPASPLHF. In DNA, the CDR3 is TGTGCCAGCCAACGGACGTGGGGGCCAGCTTCACCCCTCCACTTT.

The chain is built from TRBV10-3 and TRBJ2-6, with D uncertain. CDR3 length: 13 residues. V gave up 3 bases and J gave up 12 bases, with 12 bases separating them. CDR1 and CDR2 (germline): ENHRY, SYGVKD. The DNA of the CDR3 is TGTGCCATCAGTGATAGGACCCCGGGCGTCCTGACTTTC. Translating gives CAISDRTPGVLTF.

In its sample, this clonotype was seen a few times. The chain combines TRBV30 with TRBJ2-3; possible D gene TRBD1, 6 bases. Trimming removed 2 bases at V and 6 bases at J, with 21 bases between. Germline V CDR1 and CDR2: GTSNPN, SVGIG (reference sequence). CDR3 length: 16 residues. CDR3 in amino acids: CAWSNSRGRHRDTQYF. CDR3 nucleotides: TGTGCCTGGAGTAATTCCAGGGGACGCCATAGGGATACGCAGTATTTT.

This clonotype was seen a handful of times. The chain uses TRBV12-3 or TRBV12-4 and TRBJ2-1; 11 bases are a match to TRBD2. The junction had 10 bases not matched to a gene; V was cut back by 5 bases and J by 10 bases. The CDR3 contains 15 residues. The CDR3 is CASSRGLAGVGEQFF. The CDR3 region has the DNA TGTGCCAGCAGTCGCGGACTAGCGGGCGTTGGGGAGCAGTTCTTC.

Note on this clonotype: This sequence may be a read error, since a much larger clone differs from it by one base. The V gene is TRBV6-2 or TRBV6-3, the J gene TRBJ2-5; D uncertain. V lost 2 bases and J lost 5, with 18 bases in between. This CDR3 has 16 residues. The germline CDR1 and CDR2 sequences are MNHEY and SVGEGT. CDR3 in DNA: TGTGCCAGCAGTTACCTTTTCGGCCTCTTGGAGGAGACCCAGTACTTC. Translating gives CASSYLFGLLEETQYF.

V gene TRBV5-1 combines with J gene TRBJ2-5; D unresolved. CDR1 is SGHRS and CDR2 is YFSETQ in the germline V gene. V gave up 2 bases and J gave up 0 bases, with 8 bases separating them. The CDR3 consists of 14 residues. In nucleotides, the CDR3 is TGCGCCAGCAGCTTCGGAGCGTACCAAGAGACCCAGTACTTC. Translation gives CASSFGAYQETQYF.

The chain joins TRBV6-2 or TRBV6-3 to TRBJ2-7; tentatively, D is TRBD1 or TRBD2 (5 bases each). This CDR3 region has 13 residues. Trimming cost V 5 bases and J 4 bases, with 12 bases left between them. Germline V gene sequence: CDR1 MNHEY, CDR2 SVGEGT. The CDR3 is CASSQGRPYEQYV. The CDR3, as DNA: TGTGCCAGCAGTCAGGGACGCCCTTACGAGCAGTACGTC.

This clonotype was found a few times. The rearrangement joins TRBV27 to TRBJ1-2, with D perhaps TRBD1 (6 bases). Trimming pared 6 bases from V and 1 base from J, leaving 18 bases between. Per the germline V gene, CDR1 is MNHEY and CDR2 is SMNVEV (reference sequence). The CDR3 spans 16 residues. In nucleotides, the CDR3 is TGTGCCAGCAGCCCTGGAGGGGGTGTTGGTAACTATGGCTACACCTTC. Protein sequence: CASSPGGGVGNYGYTF.

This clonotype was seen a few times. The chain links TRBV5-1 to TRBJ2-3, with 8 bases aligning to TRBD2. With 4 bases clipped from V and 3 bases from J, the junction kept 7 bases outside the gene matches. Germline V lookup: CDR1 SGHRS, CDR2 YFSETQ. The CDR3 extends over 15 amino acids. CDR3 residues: CASSAASGPTDTQYF. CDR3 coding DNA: TGCGCCAGCAGCGCAGCTAGCGGGCCTACAGATACGCAGTATTTT.

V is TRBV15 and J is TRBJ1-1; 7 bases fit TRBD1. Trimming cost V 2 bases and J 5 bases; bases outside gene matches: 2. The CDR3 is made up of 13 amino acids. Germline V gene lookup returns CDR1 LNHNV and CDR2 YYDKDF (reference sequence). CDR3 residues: CATSRQTGTEAFF. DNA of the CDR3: TGTGCCACCAGCAGACAGACAGGGACTGAAGCTTTCTTT.

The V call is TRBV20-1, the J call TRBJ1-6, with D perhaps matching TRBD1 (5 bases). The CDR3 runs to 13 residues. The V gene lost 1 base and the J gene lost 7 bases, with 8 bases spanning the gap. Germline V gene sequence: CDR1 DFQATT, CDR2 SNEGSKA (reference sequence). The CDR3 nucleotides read TGCAGTGCTAGAGCCCGGGGCAATTCACCCCTCCACTTT. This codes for CSARARGNSPLHF.

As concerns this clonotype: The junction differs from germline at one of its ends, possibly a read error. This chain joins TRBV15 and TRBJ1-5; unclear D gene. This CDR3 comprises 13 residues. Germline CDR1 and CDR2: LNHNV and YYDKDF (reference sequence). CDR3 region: CATSRGNNQPKHF. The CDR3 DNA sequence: TGTGCCACCAGCAGAGGAAACAATCAGCCCAAGCATTTT.

This CDR3 is CAINPSTGGNTEAFF. CDR3 DNA sequence: TGTGCCATCAATCCATCGACAGGGGGGAACACTGAAGCTTTCTTT. The chain carries TRBV10-3 and TRBJ1-1; 9 positions agree with TRBD1. The CDR3 contains 15 residues. From germline, CDR1 is ENHRY and CDR2 SYGVKD. V lost 7 bases to trimming and J lost 1 base; unmatched junction nucleotides: 7.

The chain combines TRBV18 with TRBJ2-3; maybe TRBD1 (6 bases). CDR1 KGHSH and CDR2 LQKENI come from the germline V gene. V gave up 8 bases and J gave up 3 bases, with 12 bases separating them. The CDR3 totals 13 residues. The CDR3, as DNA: TGTGCCAGCCGCGAGGGGGAAACAGATACGCAGTATTTT. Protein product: CASREGETDTQYF.

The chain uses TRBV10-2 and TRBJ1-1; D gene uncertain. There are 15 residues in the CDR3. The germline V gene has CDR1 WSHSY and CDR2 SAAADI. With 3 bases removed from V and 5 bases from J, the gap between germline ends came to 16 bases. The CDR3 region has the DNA TGCGCCAGCAGTGAACCGAGCGAGAGTAGGACTGAAGCTTTCTTT. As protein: CASSEPSESRTEAFF.

The CDR3 nucleotides are TGTGCCAGCAGTCTCCTCGAATTGGGGGAACTGTTTTTT. The encoded protein is CASSLLELGELFF. The chain joins TRBV12-3 or TRBV12-4 to TRBJ1-4; a weak D match, TRBD1 (5 bases). The CDR3 runs to 13 residues. V dropped 5 bases and J dropped 12 bases, with 16 bases sitting between them.

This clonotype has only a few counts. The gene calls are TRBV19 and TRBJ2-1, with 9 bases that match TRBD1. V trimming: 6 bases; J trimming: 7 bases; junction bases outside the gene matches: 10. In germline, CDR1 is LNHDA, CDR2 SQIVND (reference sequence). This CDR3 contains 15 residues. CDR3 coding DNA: TGTGCCAGTAGCTCGGGACAGGGAGGAAAAAATGAGCAGTTCTTC. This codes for CASSSGQGGKNEQFF.

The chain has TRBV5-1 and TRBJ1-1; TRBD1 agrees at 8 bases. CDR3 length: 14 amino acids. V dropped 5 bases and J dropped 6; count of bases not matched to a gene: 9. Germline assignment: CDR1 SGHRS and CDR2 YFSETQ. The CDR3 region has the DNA TGCGCCAGCAGTTTACAGGGGGGGGTCGCTGAAGCTTTCTTT. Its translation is CASSLQGGVAEAFF.

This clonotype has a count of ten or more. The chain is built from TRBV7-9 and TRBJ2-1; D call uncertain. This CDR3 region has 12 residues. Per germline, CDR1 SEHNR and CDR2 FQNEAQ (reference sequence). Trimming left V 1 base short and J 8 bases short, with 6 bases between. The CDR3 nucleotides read TGTGCCAGCAGCTTAGTGAGGTATGAGCAGTTCTTC. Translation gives CASSLVRYEQFF.

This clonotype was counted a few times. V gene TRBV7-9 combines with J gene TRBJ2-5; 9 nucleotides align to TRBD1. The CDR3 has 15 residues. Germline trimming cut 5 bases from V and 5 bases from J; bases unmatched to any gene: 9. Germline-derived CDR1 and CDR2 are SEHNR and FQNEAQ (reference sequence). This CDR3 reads CASSLLGTGMETQYF. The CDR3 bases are TGTGCCAGCAGCCTATTGGGGACAGGGATGGAGACCCAGTACTTC.